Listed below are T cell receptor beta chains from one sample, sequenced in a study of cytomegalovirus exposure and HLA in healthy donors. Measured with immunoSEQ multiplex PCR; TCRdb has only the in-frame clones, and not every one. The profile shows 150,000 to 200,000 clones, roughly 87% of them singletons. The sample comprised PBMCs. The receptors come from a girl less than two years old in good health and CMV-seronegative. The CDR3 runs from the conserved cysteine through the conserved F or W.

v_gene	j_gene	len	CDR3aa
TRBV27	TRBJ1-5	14	CASSRGTGYQPQHF
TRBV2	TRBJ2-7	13	CASNLQSSYEQYF
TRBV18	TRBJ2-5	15	CASSVVGLSGETQYF
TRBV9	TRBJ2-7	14	CASSVLSTGYEQYF
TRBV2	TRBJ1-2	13	CASSDGQGYGYTF
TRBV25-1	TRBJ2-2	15	CASSDPRDYTGELFF
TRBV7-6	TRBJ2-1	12	CASGTSGHEQFF
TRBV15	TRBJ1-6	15	CATSATGIRNSPLHF
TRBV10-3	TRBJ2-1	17	CAISERTSGRSYNEQFF
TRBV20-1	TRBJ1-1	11	CSADTGPEAFF
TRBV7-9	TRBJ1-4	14	CASRLTGGNEKLFF
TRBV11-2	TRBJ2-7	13	CASSFTSGYEQYF
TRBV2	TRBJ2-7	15	CASSQAYRDGHEQYF
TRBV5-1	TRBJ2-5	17	CASSFGPRDRGKETQYF
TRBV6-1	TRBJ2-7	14	CASSGGSANYEQYF
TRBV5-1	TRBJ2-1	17	CASSLLTGGKDGHEQFF
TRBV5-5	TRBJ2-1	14	CASSFRGAYNEQFF
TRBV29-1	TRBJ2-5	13	CSVAPTRGETQYF
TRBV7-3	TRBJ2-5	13	CASSLTGGETQYF
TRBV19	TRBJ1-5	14	CASSIRTGNQPQHF
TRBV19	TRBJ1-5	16	CASSIGRQGTGQPQHF
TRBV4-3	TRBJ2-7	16	CASSYLRKGEWSEQYF
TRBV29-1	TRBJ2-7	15	CSVTRVGQGMYEQYF